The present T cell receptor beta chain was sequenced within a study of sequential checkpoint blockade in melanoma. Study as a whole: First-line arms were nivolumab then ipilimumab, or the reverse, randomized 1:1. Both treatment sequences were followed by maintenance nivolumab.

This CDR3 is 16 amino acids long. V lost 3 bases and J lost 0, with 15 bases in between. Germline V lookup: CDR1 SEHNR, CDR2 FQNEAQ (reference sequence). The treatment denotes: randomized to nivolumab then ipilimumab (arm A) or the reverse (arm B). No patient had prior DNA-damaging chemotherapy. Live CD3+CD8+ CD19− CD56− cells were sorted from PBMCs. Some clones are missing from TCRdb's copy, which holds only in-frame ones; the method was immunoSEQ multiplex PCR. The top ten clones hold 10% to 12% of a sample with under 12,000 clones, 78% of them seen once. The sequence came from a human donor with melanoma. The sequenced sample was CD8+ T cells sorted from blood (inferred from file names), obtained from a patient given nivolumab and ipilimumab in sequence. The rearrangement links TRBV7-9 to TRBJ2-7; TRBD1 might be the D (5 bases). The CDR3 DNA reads TGTGCCAGCAGCTTGGACAATAGACCCAGCTCCTACGAGCAGTACTTC. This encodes CASSLDNRPSSYEQYF.